This is a list of T cell receptor beta chains from one sample in a study of radiotherapy plus CTLA-4 blockade in lung cancer. Some clones are missing from TCRdb's copy, which holds only in-frame ones; the method was immunoSEQ multiplex PCR. The sample lists roughly 90,000 clones; about 86% were seen once. The sample was peripheral blood, taken from a patient treated with radiotherapy plus ipilimumab. Every receptor here comes from a human donor with non-small cell lung cancer that progressed on radiotherapy plus ipilimumab. Each CDR3 is given with its conserved first and last residue. The D gene is left open where the match is weak. Size is omitted from some rows. Given values are once, few, many or a class for expanded clones.

TRBV7-3	TRBJ2-5	NA	TRBD2	TGTGCCAGCAGCCTCGGACTAGCGGGCCAGGGGACCCAGTACTTC	CASSLGLAGQGTQYF
TRBV27	TRBJ2-7	once	TRBD2	TGTGCCAGCCAGGGACTAGCGAGCTACGAGCAGTACTTC	CASQGLASYEQYF
TRBV11-3	TRBJ2-3	once	TRBD1	TGTGCCAGCAGTGACAGGGCTTTCGCAGATACGCAGTATTTT	CASSDRAFADTQYF
TRBV10-1	TRBJ2-1	NA	NA	TGCGCCAGCAGTGACAAGGGGGTTCGTTTTGAGCAGTTCTTC	CASSDKGVRFEQFF
TRBV4-1	TRBJ2-1	NA	NA	TGCGCCAGCAGCCAGGGCTCGGGCCCAAATGAGCAGTTCTTC	CASSQGSGPNEQFF
TRBV5-6	TRBJ2-3	NA	NA	TGTGCCAGCAGCTTTGAAGGGATTCCCACAGATACGCAGTATTTT	CASSFEGIPTDTQYF
TRBV5-4	TRBJ2-6	once	NA	TGTGCCAGCAGCTTGGGGGGCAGCTCCTCTGGGGCCAACGTCCTGACTTTC	CASSLGGSSSGANVLTF
TRBV7-8	TRBJ1-2	NA	NA	TGTGCCAGCAGCTTAGGGCCAGCCTATGGCTACACCTTC	CASSLGPAYGYTF
TRBV7-6	TRBJ2-1	NA	TRBD1	TGTGCCAGCAGCCCCCGGAGAGGGACAGGGGTCCATGAGCAGTTCTTC	CASSPRRGTGVHEQFF
TRBV18	TRBJ1-1	NA	NA	TGTGCCAGCTCACCAGACAGGTTGGCTGAAGCTTTCTTT	CASSPDRLAEAFF
TRBV4-1	TRBJ1-1	NA	NA	TGCGCCAGCAGCCAACGATTAATGGCGAACACTGAAGCTTTCTTT	CASSQRLMANTEAFF
TRBV19	TRBJ1-3	NA	NA	TGTGCCTCCTTAGGAACCAGAAACACCATATATTTT	CASLGTRNTIYF
TRBV5-1	TRBJ2-3	NA	NA	TGCGCCAGCAGCTTGGAACGAGGGAGCACAGATACGCAGTATTTT	CASSLERGSTDTQYF
TRBV18	TRBJ2-1	NA	TRBD2	TGTGCCAGCTCGCCGGGACTAGCGGGCTCCTACAATGAGCAGTTCTTC	CASSPGLAGSYNEQFF
TRBV27	TRBJ2-7	NA	NA	TGTGCCAGCAGATCCCAGGGGTCTTACGAGCAGTACTTC	CASRSQGSYEQYF
TRBV27	TRBJ1-2	once	NA	TGTGCCAGCTCTGGGGATCGTAGCGGCTACACCTTC	CASSGDRSGYTF
TRBV18	TRBJ1-3	NA	NA	TGTGCCAGCTCACGCGACTCGACTGCCTTTGGAAACACCATATATTTT	CASSRDSTAFGNTIYF
TRBV9	TRBJ2-3	NA	TRBD2	TGTGCCAGCAGCGCCGGGCTAGCGGAAGTCACAGATACGCAGTATTTT	CASSAGLAEVTDTQYF
TRBV30	TRBJ1-2	NA	TRBD1	TGTGCCTGGAGAACTACAGGGGCTGGCTACACCTTC	CAWRTTGAGYTF
TRBV7-5	TRBJ1-3	NA	NA	TGTGCCAGAAGCTTATGGGACTTCTCTGGAAACACCATATATTTT	CARSLWDFSGNTIYF
TRBV18	TRBJ1-2	NA	NA	TGTGCCAGCTCACCCCCAGACGGGTACTATGGCTACACCTTC	CASSPPDGYYGYTF
TRBV7-3	TRBJ2-1	NA	TRBD2	TGTGCCAGCAGCTTGCTAGCGGGAGGAACCTACAATGAGCAGTTCTTC	CASSLLAGGTYNEQFF
TRBV14	TRBJ2-1	NA	NA	TGTGCCAGCAGCCAAGATTGGGCGGGACCCCCCCACGATGAGCAGTTCTTC	CASSQDWAGPPHDEQFF
TRBV11-2	TRBJ2-3	NA	NA	TGTGCCAGCAGCTTAGGGGCCGGGAGCACCACAGATACGCAGTATTTT	CASSLGAGSTTDTQYF
TRBV5-1	TRBJ2-5	NA	NA	TGCGCCAGCAGCTTGGATTCTTACGTCCAAGAGACCCAGTACTTC	CASSLDSYVQETQYF
TRBV18	TRBJ1-1	NA	TRBD1	TGTGCCAGCTCACCCTTGACAGGGGATACTGAAGCTTTCTTT	CASSPLTGDTEAFF
TRBV7-6	TRBJ2-3	NA	NA	TGTGCCAGCAGCTCTGAGGCAGATACGCAGTATTTT	CASSSEADTQYF
TRBV6-5	TRBJ1-2	NA	TRBD1	TGTGCCAGCAGCCTTCAGGGGGCGGGTGGCTACACCTTC	CASSLQGAGGYTF
TRBV5-4	TRBJ2-7	few	TRBD1	TGTGCCAGCAGTTTGACAGGGGGCAGCGAGCAGTACTTC	CASSLTGGSEQYF
TRBV19	TRBJ2-1	NA	NA	TGTGCCAGTAGTCCCGGAACCCAGACCGGAGAGTACAATGAGCAGTTCTTC	CASSPGTQTGEYNEQFF
TRBV6-5	TRBJ1-5	NA	TRBD1	TGTGCCAGCAGTTCCCTGAAGGGGGCGAAGCCCCAGCATTTT	CASSSLKGAKPQHF
TRBV13	TRBJ2-5	few	TRBD2	TGTGCCAGCAGCTCAAATAGCGGGAGGACTGGAGAGACCCAGTACTTC	CASSSNSGRTGETQYF
TRBV6-1	TRBJ1-3	few	TRBD1	TGTGCCACCCAGGGGGCCTCTGGAAACACCATATATTTT	CATQGASGNTIYF
TRBV18	TRBJ2-5	NA	NA	TGTGCCAGCTCACCGGACTTCCAAGAGACCCAGTACTTC	CASSPDFQETQYF
TRBV18	TRBJ2-7	once	NA	TGTGCCAGCTCACCAGGGAGCAGGGGAGCCTACGAGCAGTACTTC	CASSPGSRGAYEQYF
TRBV5-6	TRBJ1-1	NA	NA	TGTGCCAGCAGCTGGGTGCCCGGGGCAGGGATGAACACTGAAGCTTTCTTT	CASSWVPGAGMNTEAFF
TRBV7-3	TRBJ2-3	NA	TRBD2	TGTGCCAGCAGCTTAGTAGGTGTTAGCGGGTTCACAGATACGCAGTATTTT	CASSLVGVSGFTDTQYF
TRBV6-6	TRBJ1-3	NA	TRBD1	TGTGCCAGCAGCAAACAGGGGGCGGCTGGAAACACCATATATTTT	CASSKQGAAGNTIYF
TRBV7-3	TRBJ2-3	NA	TRBD2	TGTGCCAGCAGCTGGGACTACTCAGATACGCAGTATTTT	CASSWDYSDTQYF
TRBV6-1	TRBJ1-1	NA	NA	TGTGCCAGCAGTGATAACCAACGGCTGAACACTGAAGCTTTCTTT	CASSDNQRLNTEAFF
TRBV2	TRBJ1-2	NA	NA	TGTGCCAGCAGCGGGATCAGCGGGGGCTACACCTTC	CASSGISGGYTF
TRBV5-1	TRBJ2-1	NA	TRBD2	TGCGCCAGCAGCGCGGGACTAGCGGGAGTCGATGAGCAGTTCTTC	CASSAGLAGVDEQFF
TRBV27	TRBJ1-1	NA	NA	TGTGCCAGCAGTTTCGGGGGGGGTGGGACTGAAGCTTTCTTT	CASSFGGGGTEAFF
TRBV7-9	TRBJ2-1	NA	NA	TGTGCCAGCAGCTTAGTCGGGGCGATCGGGCAGTTCTTC	CASSLVGAIGQFF
TRBV30	TRBJ2-7	NA	NA	TGTGCCTGGAGTGTGAGCTCCTACGAGCAGTACTTC	CAWSVSSYEQYF
TRBV5-1	TRBJ2-3	NA	NA	TGCGCCAGCAGCTTGGAAGATACGCAGTATTTT	CASSLEDTQYF
TRBV7-9	TRBJ2-7	NA	TRBD1	TGTGCCAGCAGCGCCTGGGACAGGGGGCTGGGCGAGCAGTACTTC	CASSAWDRGLGEQYF
TRBV7-9	TRBJ1-2	once	TRBD1	TGTGCCAGCAGCTCAGGACAGGGAAACTATGGCTACACCTTC	CASSSGQGNYGYTF
TRBV10-3	TRBJ2-4	NA	NA	TGTGCCACAAGATCTCCTGGGGGGAACATTCAGTACTTC	CATRSPGGNIQYF
TRBV2	TRBJ2-6	NA	NA	TGTGCCAGCAGGAATCCGTCTGGGGCCAACGTCCTGACTTTC	CASRNPSGANVLTF
TRBV28	TRBJ1-5	NA	NA	TGTGCCACGGGGGACGGCAATCAGCCCCAGCATTTT	CATGDGNQPQHF